The sequence of this TCR beta chain was determined in a study of beta chain features in type 1 diabetes. Study-level points and caveats: More deletions and fewer insertions at VDJ junctions were seen in type 1 diabetes patients.

Reverse transcription of all isolated RNA meant that expressed TCRB transcripts were sequenced. Sequencing was performed with immunoSEQ multiplex PCR; in TCRdb, only in-frame clones are kept and a portion is missing. The sample holds hundreds of thousands of clones, around 13% seen once. Remarks on this clone: Its cognate antigen is unknown.

The clonotype comes from a man younger than 30 in good health. Sequencing was done on a sample of naive CD4+ T cells from blood.

In DNA form, the CDR3 reads TGCGCCAGCAGCCGACGGACAGCACTGGATACGCAGTATTTT. Translating gives CASSRRTALDTQYF. This rearrangement joins TRBV4-3 to TRBJ2-3, with D perhaps matching TRBD1 (6 bases). V lost 4 bases and J lost 6, with 14 bases in between. This CDR3 has 14 residues. Germline loops: CDR1 LGHNA, CDR2 YSLEER.